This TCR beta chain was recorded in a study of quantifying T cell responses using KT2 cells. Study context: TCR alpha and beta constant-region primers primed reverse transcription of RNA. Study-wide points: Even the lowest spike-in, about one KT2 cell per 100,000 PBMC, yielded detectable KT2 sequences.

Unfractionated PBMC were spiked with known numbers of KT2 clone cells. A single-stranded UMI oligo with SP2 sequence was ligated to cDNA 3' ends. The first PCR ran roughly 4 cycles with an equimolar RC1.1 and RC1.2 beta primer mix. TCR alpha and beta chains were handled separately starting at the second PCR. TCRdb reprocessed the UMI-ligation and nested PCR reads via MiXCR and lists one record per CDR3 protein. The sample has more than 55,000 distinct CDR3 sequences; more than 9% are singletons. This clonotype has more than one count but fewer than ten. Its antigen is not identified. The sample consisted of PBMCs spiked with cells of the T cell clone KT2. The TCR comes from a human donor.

CDR3 sequence (DNA): TGTGCCAGCAGCTCCATCGGACAGTCTTTCCTCAGTGAGCAGTTCTTC. Its protein product is CASSSIGQSFLSEQFF. The chain uses TRBV7-8 and TRBJ2-1; tentative D call: TRBD1 (6 bases). The CDR3 covers 16 residues. The ends were cut back, 4 bases at V and 9 bases at J, with 22 bases in the middle. CDR1 SGHVS and CDR2 FQNEAQ come from the germline V gene.